The entry below describes one T cell receptor beta chain. Germline V CDR1 and CDR2: SGHAT, FQNNGV. The CDR3 spans 15 residues. The ends were cut back, 2 bases at V and 5 bases at J, with 12 bases in the middle. The data originate from a study of T-cell reconstitution after alpha-beta-depleted transplantation in children. During its preparation, the TCRbeta library received unique molecular identifiers. Using its own MiXCR run on the PCR reads, TCRdb lists one record per CDR3 protein. The sample records about 420,000 distinct CDR3 sequences, around 15% being singletons. This rearrangement joins TRBV11-2 to TRBJ2-2; no definite D call. The specimen was PBMCs, mostly from graft donor cells, collected 360 days after TCRalphabeta/CD19-depleted stem cell transplant. This clonotype was obtained from a boy in the first two years of life who had a stem cell transplant for Wiskott-Aldrich syndrome, so the T cells may come from the graft donor. The CDR3 region is CASSLLRSGTGELFF. The CDR3 DNA reads as TGTGCCAGCAGCTTACTCCGGAGTGGGACCGGGGAGCTGTTTTTT.